One sample yielded the 3 T cell receptor beta chains listed below, sequenced in a study of blood T cell repertoires in COVID-19. Sequencing used immunoSEQ multiplex PCR; TCRdb keeps in-frame clones, though not all of them. The sample carries over 100,000 clones, around 78% recorded once. What was sequenced was peripheral blood. These receptors came from an older woman with acute or convalescent COVID-19.

CDR3 protein: CASSSLSATNEKLFF. The CDR3 region has the DNA TGTGCCAGCAGTTCCCTCAGTGCAACTAATGAAAAACTGTTTTTT. V usage is TRBV28 and J usage is TRBJ1-4; D remains unclear. V dropped 4 bases and J dropped 0 bases, with 9 bases sitting between them. The CDR3 is made up of 15 amino acids. The V gene's germline CDR1 is MDHEN and CDR2 SYDVKM.

The gene calls are TRBV6-5 and TRBJ2-1; 12 bases line up with TRBD1. The V segment lost 6 bases and the J segment 4 bases; nucleotides outside the gene matches: 4. CDR3 length: 15 amino acids. Germline-derived CDR1 and CDR2 are MNHEY and SVGAGI. CDR3 protein: CASSQGQGAYNEQFF. In DNA, the CDR3 is TGTGCCAGCAGCCAGGGACAGGGGGCGTACAATGAGCAGTTCTTC.

The V and J genes are TRBV6-2 or TRBV6-3 and TRBJ1-2; no firm D call. This CDR3 is built from 16 residues. The germline V gene has CDR1 MNHEY and CDR2 SVGEGT. V was clipped by 2 bases and J by 3 bases, with 16 bases between them. The CDR3 spells CASSYMGAGVYYGYTF. For the CDR3, the DNA is TGTGCCAGCAGTTACATGGGCGCGGGAGTCTACTATGGCTACACCTTC.